This T cell receptor beta chain was found in a study of T cell responses to AZD1222 COVID-19 vaccine. Points from the study as a whole: Seropositive status at baseline applied to only five to seven AZD1222 recipients. The peak T cell response came first, and repertoires were sampled only after it.

In regard to this clone: Its antigen is still unknown.

The CDR3 covers 13 residues. Looked up from germline, CDR1 is SGHNT and CDR2 is YENEEA. Trimming cost V 4 bases and J 7 bases, with 13 bases left between them. Profiled with immunoSEQ multiplex PCR; TCRdb holds only in-frame clones, not every one. This sample's table has about 140,000 clones. The chain uses TRBV11-3 and TRBJ1-2; D not resolved. This TCR derives from an adult in good health. Sequencing was done on a sample of peripheral blood. This chain's CDR3 is CASSSVAFSGYTF. CDR3 DNA sequence: TGTGCCAGCAGCTCAGTCGCTTTCTCTGGCTACACCTTC.